A selection of T cell receptor beta chains follows, all from one sample in a study of early T cells in non-severe SARS-CoV-2 infection. Via MiXCR, TCRdb re-called the 5' RACE reads, giving one row per CDR3 protein. Counted here are fewer than 55,000 distinct CDR3 sequences, under 4.5% occurring once; the ten biggest clones make up over 3%. The sample taken for sequencing was whole blood. These receptors all stem from an adult who was a healthcare worker with PCR-confirmed SARS-CoV-2 infection or an uninfected control (not recorded which). Each CDR3 is given with its conserved first and last residue. The order of the fields is CDR3 DNA, CDR3 protein, D gene, clone size, J gene, V gene. A D gene is named only where the DNA matches it firmly. Clone size, where shown, is once, few, many, or a class for clones that have expanded.

cdr3_nt: TGTGCCAGCAGGCCGGACAGGGCCCCCTCCTACAATGAGCAGTTCTTC
cdr3_aa: CASRPDRAPSYNEQFF
d_call: TRBD1
clone_size: -
j_call: TRBJ2-1
v_call: TRBV6-2/TRBV6-3

cdr3_nt: TGTGCCAGCAGCGGACAGGGGGCAAAGGAGGCCGGGGAGCTGTTTTTT
cdr3_aa: CASSGQGAKEAGELFF
d_call: TRBD1
clone_size: -
j_call: TRBJ2-2
v_call: TRBV7-9

cdr3_nt: TGTGCCAGCAGTGAACTGGGGGCGGGAGGGTCGGATGAGCAGTTCTTC
cdr3_aa: CASSELGAGGSDEQFF
d_call: TRBD2
clone_size: many
j_call: TRBJ2-1
v_call: TRBV6-1

cdr3_nt: TGTGCCAGCAGCTCAAGCCGGGCCCCCGAGGGTCTTTTTGACGAGCAGTACTTC
cdr3_aa: CASSSSRAPEGLFDEQYF
d_call: -
clone_size: many
j_call: TRBJ2-7
v_call: TRBV7-9

cdr3_nt: TGCGCCAGCAGCCAACCGACAGGGGACGCTGGAAACACCATATATTTT
cdr3_aa: CASSQPTGDAGNTIYF
d_call: TRBD1
clone_size: many
j_call: TRBJ1-3
v_call: TRBV4-1

cdr3_nt: TGTGCCAGCAGTGAAGCAGGGGGGTTAAATGAAAAACTGTTTTTT
cdr3_aa: CASSEAGGLNEKLFF
d_call: TRBD1
clone_size: many
j_call: TRBJ1-4
v_call: TRBV25-1

cdr3_nt: TGTGCCAGCAGTGCTAGCTCCTACAATGAGCAGTTCTTC
cdr3_aa: CASSASSYNEQFF
d_call: -
clone_size: medium-sized
j_call: TRBJ2-1
v_call: TRBV6-4

cdr3_nt: TGTGCCAGCAGCGTAGGTAGGATCCGAGACAATGAGCAGTTCTTC
cdr3_aa: CASSVGRIRDNEQFF
d_call: -
clone_size: many
j_call: TRBJ2-1
v_call: TRBV9

cdr3_nt: TGCAGCGTCCCCGGACTAAGAGGGGACGAGCAGTACTTC
cdr3_aa: CSVPGLRGDEQYF
d_call: -
clone_size: many
j_call: TRBJ2-7
v_call: TRBV29-1

cdr3_nt: TGTGCCAGCATCCCAGGGCATTTCCAGAATGAGCAGTTCTTC
cdr3_aa: CASIPGHFQNEQFF
d_call: -
clone_size: many
j_call: TRBJ2-1
v_call: TRBV6-6

cdr3_nt: TGTGCCAGCAGGGTCTTGGGTGAAGCTTTCTTT
cdr3_aa: CASRVLGEAFF
d_call: -
clone_size: many
j_call: TRBJ1-1
v_call: TRBV28

cdr3_nt: TGTGCCAGCTCACCTAATACGGCGGGGGGGCCAGATACGCAGTATTTT
cdr3_aa: CASSPNTAGGPDTQYF
d_call: TRBD2
clone_size: few
j_call: TRBJ2-3
v_call: TRBV18

cdr3_nt: TGTGCCAGCAGTTACTCTGAGGGACAGATTGAAGCTTTCTTT
cdr3_aa: CASSYSEGQIEAFF
d_call: TRBD1
clone_size: many
j_call: TRBJ1-1
v_call: TRBV6-5

cdr3_nt: TGTGCCATCAGTCCTTCCGGGGGCTCCCCGGGCAATGAGCAGTTCTTC
cdr3_aa: CAISPSGGSPGNEQFF
d_call: -
clone_size: many
j_call: TRBJ2-1
v_call: TRBV10-3

cdr3_nt: TGTGCCAGCAGCCATTACGGCCCCATGGAAGAGACCCAGTACTTC
cdr3_aa: CASSHYGPMEETQYF
d_call: -
clone_size: many
j_call: TRBJ2-5
v_call: TRBV3-1

cdr3_nt: TGTGCCAGCGCCCCCTGGACTCTGAATGAGCAGTTCTTC
cdr3_aa: CASAPWTLNEQFF
d_call: -
clone_size: many
j_call: TRBJ2-1
v_call: TRBV7-9

cdr3_nt: TGTGCCAGTACCCCAGGCCCAGGGCCAGGAGAGACCCAGTACTTC
cdr3_aa: CASTPGPGPGETQYF
d_call: -
clone_size: -
j_call: TRBJ2-5
v_call: TRBV19

cdr3_nt: TGTGCCAGCAGCTCGATCACCGGGGAGCTGTTTTTT
cdr3_aa: CASSSITGELFF
d_call: -
clone_size: many
j_call: TRBJ2-2
v_call: TRBV7-3